The entry below gives a single TCR beta chain sequence along with its context. Its antigen is not known. Some clones are missing from TCRdb's copy, which holds only in-frame ones; the method was immunoSEQ multiplex PCR. The data hold just over 2,000,000 clones, with around 95% observed a single time. The sample comes from a study of shared clonotypes between healthy human individuals. Study conclusions and caveats: Researchers found naive subsets generally carried larger estimated richness than memory subsets.

The CDR3 runs 17 residues. The V and J ends lost 5 bases and 3 bases respectively, with 23 bases between them. The V gene's germline CDR1 is LNHDA and CDR2 SQIVND (reference sequence). The gene calls are TRBV19 and TRBJ2-7, with D perhaps matching TRBD1 or TRBD2 (5 bases each). Sequenced input: naive CD4+ T cells sorted from blood. Noted subset: CD45RA+ positively selected. This TCR was sampled from a man aged 18-30 years in good health. For the CDR3, the DNA is TGTGCCAGTAGTGTCGCTCACGGGGCCCTTGGCCTCTACGAGCAGTACTTC. Its protein is CASSVAHGALGLYEQYF.